The entry that follows covers one T cell receptor beta chain sequence. No antigen is known for it. No clone much larger than this one lies a single base away; base qualities are absent. This specimen comes from a study of T cell responses to AZD1222 COVID-19 vaccine (dated by TCRdb to the early 2020s). Broadly, across the study: TCR sequencing covered over 230 trial participants: 200 to 210 given two doses of AZD1222 and 26 given two doses of MenACWY control vaccine. Trial participants were enrolled into age subgroups of 18-55, 56-69 and 70-plus years, which contained roughly 140, 27 and 60 TCR-sequenced participants, respectively.

According to the study, the label for this sample's time point signals: about 28 days (+/-7) after the second vaccine dose. Because spike-specific TCR depth and breadth did not differ between the two schedules, AZD1222 recipients who got a second dose at roughly 4 weeks were pooled with those who got a second dose at roughly 12 weeks. Samples from vaccinated people were obtained from the UK trials COV001 and COV002, which included a single-blind randomized controlled phase 2/3 trial of AZD1222 (ChAdOx1 nCoV-19) in healthy adults. For TCRbeta chain sequencing, PBMC samples were collected from trial participants at day 0 and at day 28 after the second dose. Based on the germline V gene, the CDR1 and CDR2 sequences are ENHRY and SYGVKD. The germline V end is reduced by 10 bases and the J end by 1 base; junction bases left unmatched: 6. The CDR3 starts with the cysteine, ends with the phenylalanine, and has 13 residues. The sequence is cut down to CDR3 DNA, 39 bases in frame from base 1.

The CDR3 regions of human TCRbeta chains were analyzed by immunosequencing. The paper's processing steps were these. TCRs in the repertoires were compared against a reference library of SARS-CoV-2-specific TCRs that had been generated with the MIRA antigen-specificity platform. Breadth was defined as the fraction of unique TCRs that were SARS-CoV-2-associated. Depth was defined as the fraction of total T cells that were SARS-CoV-2-associated. Each spike-specific TCR was assigned to its reactive spike region and to a CD4 or CD8 class using the MIRA data. Log10-transformed breadth and depth values were compared by one-way ANOVA with Sidak's multiple comparisons tests. What TCRdb holds here is the immuneACCESS table cut down to in-frame rearrangements. Part of the clones is not present; checked against another copy, under half of the missing clones reflect an unresolved V gene, and the others are unexplained. That table is the source of V, J and clone size, and D and trimming were worked out from the DNA. This sample comprises approximately 84,000 clones, roughly nine tenths of them detected only once. In total, the top ten clones hold roughly 2.4% of the sample.

Paper-wide results and their limitations: Epitopes outside the regions mutated in the B.1.351 and B.1.1.7 variants were reportedly recognized by nearly half of the unique spike-specific TCRs. Conclusions about previously exposed vaccinees are limited, since just five or six AZD1222 recipients were seropositive for SARS-CoV-2 at baseline. CD4 TCRs associated with the vaccine covered the entire spike protein, and the dominant responses were in regions 160-218 and 743-854. Spike-specific TCR breadth and depth rose significantly after two AZD1222 doses compared with day 0 and with MenACWY recipients. No day 14 peak-response samples were available, so repertoires were characterized only after the peak T cell response. Participants were mostly white British, with more females than males. The authors suggested clonal diversity may have been underestimated. In the small 56-69-year group, the increase in depth fell short of significance, most likely because of low power.

The chain joins TRBV10-3 to TRBJ1-1; the central 7 bases match TRBD1. The material was peripheral blood, obtained 28 days after the second AZD1222 dose. This sequence was found in an adult who received the AZD1222 COVID-19 vaccine. The DNA sequence is given as TGTGCCACACGAGGGGGCCCGAACACTGAAGCTTTCTTT. Its coded protein is CATRGGPNTEAFF.